What follows are 13 T cell receptor beta chains derived from one specimen sequenced in a study of human T cells and chemical hapten exposure. TCRdb reprocessed the RACE reads with MiXCR, giving one entry per CDR3 protein. The data hold 240,000 or so distinct CDR3 sequences, with about 9.4% observed a single time. Documented time point: pre-sensitization, week 0. Treatment reported: therapeutic diphenylcyclopropenone sensitization with weekly scalp DPC. Source: whole blood, taken in connection with sensitization to the hapten diphenylcyclopropenone (DPC). All receptors come from a woman aged 35 to 49 with alopecia areata. Some clones in this sample may be carry-over from other donors' samples.

The V and J genes are TRBV28 and TRBJ1-1; D not certain. This CDR3 has 15 amino acids. The V gene's germline CDR1 is MDHEN and CDR2 SYDVKM. Trimming shortened V by 6 bases and J by 0 bases, and 14 bases separated the two germline ends. The CDR3 reads CASRSGGSMNTEAFF. CDR3 bases: TGTGCCAGCAGATCTGGCGGCAGTATGAACACTGAAGCTTTCTTT. Full variable domain (rest looked up from reference TRBV28 and TRBJ1-1): DVKVTQSSRYLVKRTGEKVFLECVQDMDHENMFWYRQDPGLGLRLIYFSYDVKMKEKGDIPEGYSVSREKKERFSLILESASTNQTSMYLCASRSGGSMNTEAFFGQGTRLTVV.

This clonotype was counted between two and nine times. This chain connects TRBV20-1 to TRBJ1-6; possible D gene TRBD1, 5 bases. Between the trimmed V and J ends, which lost 1 base and 7 bases, there was a span of 14 bases. This CDR3 is 15 amino acids long. Germline-derived CDR1 and CDR2 are DFQATT and SNEGSKA (reference sequence). CDR3 nucleotide sequence: TGCAGTGCTAGAGGTCGGGCAGGGACCAATTCACCCCTCCACTTT. This encodes CSARGRAGTNSPLHF.

The CDR3 loop is CASSVDQGTTTGELFF. The CDR3 coding sequence is TGTGCCAGCAGCGTAGATCAGGGGACGACCACCGGGGAGCTGTTTTTT. The chain combines TRBV9 with TRBJ2-2, with a tentative D call TRBD1 (6 bases). Germline V gene lookup returns CDR1 SGDLS and CDR2 YYNGEE. The germline V and J ends were trimmed by 0 bases and 4 bases, with 13 bases remaining between them. There are 16 residues in the CDR3.

The table lists this clonotype with a few counts. The rearrangement joins TRBV7-2 to TRBJ1-1, with D perhaps TRBD1 (5 bases). This CDR3 has 15 amino acids. Germline V lookup: CDR1 SGHTA, CDR2 FQGNSA. V was clipped by 3 bases and J by 0 bases, with 11 bases between them. CDR3 protein: CASSFRDLLNTEAFF. Written as DNA, the CDR3 is TGTGCCAGCAGCTTCCGGGACTTACTGAACACTGAAGCTTTCTTT.

This clonotype was picked up a small number of times. The chain uses TRBV6-5 and TRBJ2-2; D is ambiguous. The CDR3 loop spans 11 amino acids. Per the germline V gene, CDR1 is MNHEY and CDR2 is SVGAGI. Trimming removed 11 bases at V and 4 bases at J, with 8 bases between. CDR3 amino acids: CAVHSTGELFF. CDR3 nucleotide sequence: TGTGCCGTACACTCCACCGGGGAGCTGTTTTTT.

This clonotype was seen more than once but under ten times. This sequence joins TRBV6-1 and TRBJ2-7; 8 nucleotides align to TRBD1. V was pared by 6 bases and J by 9 bases, with 13 bases of the junction left unmatched. Germline loops: CDR1 MNHNS, CDR2 SASEGT. The CDR3 runs to 14 residues. CDR3 sequence reads: CASRRDRIAHVQYF. The CDR3 nucleotides are TGTGCCAGCAGGAGGGACAGGATCGCCCATGTGCAGTACTTC.

This sequence joins TRBV18 and TRBJ2-4; maybe TRBD2 (6 bases). V was cut by 3 bases and J by 2 bases, with 11 bases left in between. The CDR3 is 15 amino acids. Germline assignment: CDR1 KGHSH and CDR2 LQKENI. The CDR3 region is CASSPPGRPKNIQYF. The CDR3 DNA reads as TGTGCCAGCTCACCCCCCGGGAGACCCAAAAACATTCAGTACTTC.

This chain links TRBV14 with TRBJ2-3; 14 positions match TRBD2. CDR1 SGHDN and CDR2 FVKESK come from the germline V gene. The CDR3 loop spans 19 amino acids. V lost 1 base to trimming and J lost 4 bases; unmatched junction nucleotides: 10. The CDR3 loop is CASSQAELGTSGGSDTQYF. CDR3 bases: TGTGCCAGCAGCCAAGCGGAGCTCGGGACTAGCGGGGGCTCAGATACGCAGTATTTT. Full variable domain (outside the CDR3, taken from reference TRBV14 and TRBJ2-3): EAGVTQFPSHSVIEKGQTVTLRCDPISGHDNLYWYRRVMGKEIKFLLHFVKESKQDESGMPNNRFLAERTGGTYSTLKVQPAELEDSGVYFCASSQAELGTSGGSDTQYFGPGTRLTVL.

In this sample, this clonotype turned up a few times. The rearrangement uses TRBV12-3 or TRBV12-4 and TRBJ1-2; tentatively, D is TRBD1 (6 bases). The CDR3 sequence is 12 residues long. V lost 2 bases and J 12 bases, leaving 13 bases between the germline ends. The chain's CDR3 is CASSLSGGTDTF. The CDR3 DNA is TGTGCCAGCAGTTTAAGCGGGGGCACGGACACCTTC.

This clonotype was observed a handful of times. V usage is TRBV7-2 and J usage is TRBJ1-2; 7 nucleotides line up with TRBD1. CDR3 size: 19 residues. Germline trimming cut 4 bases from V and 0 bases from J; bases unmatched to any gene: 17. Germline CDR1 SGHTA, CDR2 FQGNSA. CDR3 sequence reads: CASSSYPPRSGQTNYGYTF. The CDR3 DNA follows: TGTGCCAGCAGCTCTTACCCCCCACGGTCGGGACAGACTAACTATGGCTACACCTTC.

The table lists this clonotype with a few counts. The rearrangement joins TRBV20-1 to TRBJ2-3, with 7 bases lining up with TRBD2. Trimming cost V 6 bases and J 0 bases; bases outside gene matches: 15. The germline gives CDR1 DFQATT, CDR2 SNEGSKA (reference sequence). This CDR3 region has 17 residues. The CDR3 spells CSACSPSGGGSTDTQYF. The CDR3 DNA sequence: TGCAGTGCATGCTCTCCCAGCGGCGGGGGAAGCACAGATACGCAGTATTTT.

Comment on this clonotype: A much larger clone differs by one base, so this may be a read error. In DNA, the CDR3 is TGTGCCAACAAGCTGAGGTCCTACGAGCAGTACTTC. This encodes CANKLRSYEQYF. V usage is TRBV2 and J usage is TRBJ2-7; D unresolved. V lost 10 bases and J lost 1, with 11 bases in between. The CDR3 spans 12 residues. Germline V gene sequence: CDR1 SNHLY, CDR2 FYNNEI.

This clonotype was seen a single time. A much more abundant neighbour one base away suggests this may be a read error. This sequence joins TRBV7-8 and TRBJ2-2, with 8 bases identical to TRBD2. Germline V CDR1 and CDR2: SGHVS, FQNEAQ. This CDR3 spans 16 amino acids. The chain's CDR3 is CTSSLAGLGNTGELFF. CDR3 sequence (DNA): TGTACCAGCAGCTTAGCGGGACTAGGGAACACCGGGGAGCTGTTTTTT.